This T cell receptor beta chain was found in a study of brain T cells in children with intractable seizures. Profiled with immunoSEQ multiplex PCR; TCRdb holds only in-frame clones, not every one. The table lists about 340,000 clones, roughly 93% of them singletons. Study results and limitations: Absence of clones before surgery may stem from lower sequencing depth. Patients' HCMV serostatus was unknown; virus specificity rests on CDR3 similarity alone.

About this clone: What it binds is not known.

Time point given: blood from clinic visit 5 months post-surgery; TSC patient then seizure free. V lost 5 bases and J lost 4; bases outside the gene matches: 7. The germline V gene has CDR1 LNHDA and CDR2 SQIVND (reference sequence). There are 15 residues in the CDR3. Sequencing used peripheral blood, obtained approximately 5 months after surgery. This sequence joins TRBV19 and TRBJ1-1; 10 bases are shared with TRBD1. This clonotype was obtained from a boy younger than two with tuberous sclerosis and intractable seizures. The CDR3 loop reads CASSEPTGGITEAFF. CDR3 nucleotide sequence: TGTGCCAGTAGTGAACCGACAGGGGGCATCACTGAAGCTTTCTTT. Filled out from reference TRBV19 and TRBJ1-1, the complete variable domain reads DGGITQSPKYLFRKEGQNVTLSCEQNLNHDAMYWYRQDPGQGLRLIYYSQIVNDFQKGDIAEGYSVSREKKESFPLTVTSAQKNPTAFYLCASSEPTGGITEAFFGQGTRLTVV.